A single sample gave rise to the 32 T cell receptor beta chains below, sequenced in a study of identifying expanded T cells in peripheral blood. Sequenced by immunoSEQ multiplex PCR; TCRdb stores in-frame clones only, minus some. This sample carries 100,000 to 150,000 clones, more than 80% of them seen once, and the ten largest clones take 3% to 3.5%. Sequencing was done on a sample of blood. These receptors all come from a person between 18 and 75 years old in good health.

The chain carries TRBV9 and TRBJ2-7; 10 bases align to TRBD1. CDR3 length: 16 amino acids. Trimming cost V 2 bases and J 5 bases; bases outside gene matches: 10. In germline, CDR1 is SGDLS, CDR2 YYNGEE. CDR3 sequence reads: CASSVTLGGTGDEQYF. As DNA, the CDR3 is TGTGCCAGCAGCGTTACTCTTGGGGGGACAGGGGACGAGCAGTACTTC. The entire variable domain, with the rest obtained from reference TRBV9 and TRBJ2-7, is as follows: DSGVTQTPKHLITATGQRVTLRCSPRSGDLSVYWYQQSLDQGLQFLIQYYNGEERAKGNILERFSAQQFPDLHSELNLSSLELGDSALYFCASSVTLGGTGDEQYFGPGTRLTVT.

This sequence joins TRBV21-1 and TRBJ2-2; no check of the table's D call, TRBD2, against the DNA was made. TRBV21-1 is given as a pseudogene. The CDR3 sequence is 16 residues long. CDR3 sequence reads: CASSTREILDTGELFF. In DNA, the CDR3 is TGTGCCAGCAGCACCCGAGAGATCCTCGACACCGGGGAGCTGTTTTTT.

The chain combines TRBV12-5 with TRBJ2-5; D perhaps matches TRBD2 (6 bases). The CDR3 runs to 13 residues. CDR1 is LGHNT and CDR2 is FRNRAP in the germline V gene. The V end lost 7 bases, the J end lost 2 bases, and 11 bases lay between the germline ends. Here the CDR3 DNA reads TGTGCTAGTGTTTACGGGGGACAAGAGACCCAGTACTTC. Amino acids: CASVYGGQETQYF.

The CDR3: CASSLSQGALGGYTF. The DNA for the CDR3 is TGTGCCAGCAGCCTATCACAGGGGGCATTGGGTGGCTACACCTTC. The chain carries TRBV6-1 and TRBJ1-2; 9 bases map to TRBD1. Germline-derived CDR1 and CDR2 are MNHNS and SASEGT. CDR3 size: 15 residues. V was pared by 6 bases and J by 7 bases, with 12 bases of the junction left unmatched.

The chain is built from TRBV7-6 and TRBJ1-1; the D gene is possibly TRBD1 (5 bases). V gave up 5 bases and J gave up 4 bases, with 8 bases separating them. The germline V gene has CDR1 SGHVS and CDR2 FNYEAQ. The CDR3 loop spans 12 amino acids. CDR3 protein: CASSAGTTEAFF. The CDR3 DNA follows: TGTGCCAGCAGCGCAGGGACCACTGAAGCTTTCTTT.

The chain couples TRBV7-2 to TRBJ2-1; D unclear. CDR1 is SGHTA, CDR2 FQGNSA, per germline. The CDR3 is 15 residues long. V gave up 5 bases and J gave up 7 bases, with 18 bases separating them. CDR3 in amino acids: CASSRDYLVGNEQFF. CDR3 bases: TGTGCCAGCAGCCGTGATTATCTAGTGGGGAATGAGCAGTTCTTC. The full variable domain, its missing parts supplied by reference TRBV7-2 and TRBJ2-1, is GAGVSQSPSNKVTEKGKDVELRCDPISGHTALYWYRQSLGQGLEFLIYFQGNSAPDKSGLPSDRFSAERTGGSVSTLTIQRTQQEDSAVYLCASSRDYLVGNEQFFGPGTRLTVL.

The chain employs TRBV7-2 and TRBJ2-7; the D call may be TRBD1 or TRBD2 (5 bases each). With 5 bases removed from V and 2 bases from J, the gap between germline ends came to 10 bases. The germline gives CDR1 SGHTA, CDR2 FQGNSA. The CDR3 extends over 13 amino acids. The CDR3 loop is CASSLGTAYEQYF. CDR3 nucleotide sequence: TGTGCCAGCAGCCTTGGGACGGCCTACGAGCAGTACTTC.

The V gene is TRBV12-5, the J gene TRBJ2-2, with 16 bases aligning to TRBD2. V was pared by 3 bases and J by 0 bases, with 10 bases of the junction left unmatched. Germline V lookup: CDR1 LGHNT, CDR2 FRNRAP. This CDR3 region has 21 residues. The CDR3 region has the DNA TGTGCTAGTGGTTTCAATTCCGGGACTAGCGGGGGGGCACCGAACACCGGGGAGCTGTTTTTT. Translated, it gives CASGFNSGTSGGAPNTGELFF.

The chain has TRBV10-1 and TRBJ1-1; 9 positions agree with TRBD1. The V and J ends lost 2 bases and 4 bases, in that order; junction bases with no gene match: 14. The CDR3 is 18 residues long. Germline V lookup: CDR1 WNHNN, CDR2 SYGVQD (reference sequence). The CDR3 DNA reads as TGCGCCAGCAGTGAGACAACAGGGGGCCCGATTGGGAGCACTGAAGCTTTCTTT. It is translated as CASSETTGGPIGSTEAFF.

This clone was observed once. The CDR3 sequence: CASSRGSLLLGYEQYF. Written as DNA, the CDR3 is TGTGCCAGCTCCCGGGGTAGCCTATTATTGGGATACGAGCAGTACTTC. This sequence joins TRBV25-1 and TRBJ2-5; perhaps TRBD2 as D (5 bases). TRBJ2-7 explains the end of the DNA better; the J call may be wrong. The CDR3 contains 16 residues. Germline assignment: CDR1 MGHDK and CDR2 SYGVNS.

The J gene is TRBJ1-6, the V gene TRBV6-6; TRBD1 matches 7 bases. CDR3 size: 14 residues. Trimming removed 8 bases from V and 7 bases from J; junction bases left unmatched: 8. Germline V gene data show CDR1 as MNHNY and CDR2 as SVGAGI (reference sequence). The chain's CDR3 is CASLPGQINSPLHF. The CDR3 nucleotides are TGTGCCAGCTTGCCGGGACAGATAAATTCACCCCTCCACTTT.

A few counts support this clone. The chain uses TRBV14 and TRBJ2-3; the match to TRBD1 covers 8 bases. Trimming took 1 base from V and 6 from J; bases not matched to a gene: 15. The germline V gene encodes CDR1 SGHDN and CDR2 FVKESK. CDR3 length: 18 amino acids. CDR3 in DNA: TGTGCCAGCAGCCAAGGGACGGACAGGGCCATTAGATCTGATACGCAGTATTTT. This codes for CASSQGTDRAIRSDTQYF.

This clone was picked up one time. J is TRBJ2-7 and V is TRBV18; 8 bases map to TRBD1. Trimming removed 3 bases from V and 1 base from J; junction bases left unmatched: 8. Germline CDR1 KGHSH, CDR2 LQKENI. This CDR3 has 16 amino acids. CDR3 sequence: CASSPPAGGGSYEQYF. As DNA, the CDR3 is TGTGCCAGCTCACCCCCGGCAGGGGGCGGTTCCTACGAGCAGTACTTC.

This clone came up once. The chain couples TRBV6-5 to TRBJ1-2; weak D call: TRBD1 (6 bases). Germline values: CDR1 MNHEY, CDR2 SVGAGI. The V and J ends lost 1 base and 4 bases respectively, with 13 bases between them. The CDR3 length is 15 residues. The CDR3 spells CASSYYYRDPYGYTF. CDR3 nucleotides: TGTGCCAGCAGTTACTACTACAGGGACCCCTATGGCTACACCTTC.

The rearrangement uses TRBV7-9 and TRBJ2-7; a possible D gene is TRBD1 (6 bases). V dropped 5 bases and J dropped 13 bases, with 21 bases sitting between them. The germline CDR1 and CDR2 sequences are SEHNR and FQNEAQ (reference sequence). CDR3 size: 13 residues. The CDR3 region has the DNA TGTGCCAGCAGCCCCGCCGCCCGACAGGTTCAATACTTC. Translating gives CASSPAARQVQYF.

The chain carries TRBV4-1 and TRBJ1-2; D is undetermined. The V and J ends lost 4 bases and 4 bases respectively, with 13 bases between them. Germline V gives CDR1 MGHRA, CDR2 YSYEKL. The CDR3 length is 14 residues. The CDR3 sequence: CASSPGTASYGYTF. For the CDR3, the DNA is TGCGCCAGCAGCCCAGGCACCGCCTCCTATGGCTACACCTTC.

DNA of the CDR3: TGCGCCAGCAAACTAGGGGCAGAAGTAGGGCATGGTGCTTTCTTT. Translated: CASKLGAEVGHGAFF. The V call is TRBV5-1, the J call TRBJ1-1; perhaps TRBD1 as D (5 bases). The V and J ends lost 6 bases and 11 bases respectively, with 26 bases between them. This CDR3 spans 15 amino acids. In germline, CDR1 is SGHRS, CDR2 YFSETQ.

The rearrangement links TRBV19 to TRBJ1-5; a possible D gene is TRBD1 (5 bases). Per the germline V gene, CDR1 is LNHDA and CDR2 is SQIVND (reference sequence). V shed 2 bases and J shed 9 bases, with 14 bases lying between them. The CDR3 is 14 residues long. CDR3 protein: CASSIYGSGAPQHF. DNA of the CDR3: TGTGCCAGTAGTATATACGGGTCCGGGGCGCCCCAGCATTTT.

V and J are TRBV6-1 and TRBJ1-4, with TRBD1 matching over 7 bases. Germline assignment: CDR1 MNHNS and CDR2 SASEGT. This CDR3 comprises 16 residues. With V trimmed by 3 bases and J by 5 bases, 9 bases remained unmatched. CDR3: CASSDEDRRKNEKLFF. CDR3 DNA: TGTGCCAGCAGTGATGAGGACAGGAGAAAAAATGAAAAACTGTTTTTT.

This clone was found once. The chain carries TRBV11-1 and TRBJ2-3, with a tentative D call TRBD2 (6 bases). CDR1 and CDR2 from the germline V gene are SGHAT and FQDESV (reference sequence). V shed 5 bases and J shed 3 bases, with 12 bases lying between them. CDR3 size: 14 residues. The CDR3 DNA reads TGTGCCAGCAGCCAAAGACTAGGTACAGATACGCAGTATTTT. Encoded protein: CASSQRLGTDTQYF.

The chain recombines TRBV11-3 with TRBJ2-2; maybe TRBD2 (6 bases). The CDR3 spans 17 residues. Germline values: CDR1 SGHNT, CDR2 YENEEA. Between the trimmed V and J ends, which lost 0 bases and 6 bases, there was a span of 17 bases. The CDR3 sequence is CASSLDTWAGTSGELFF. The CDR3 DNA sequence: TGTGCCAGCAGCTTAGATACGTGGGCGGGAACGTCCGGGGAGCTGTTTTTT.

The rearrangement uses TRBV11-2 and TRBJ1-1; TRBD1 agrees at 8 bases. The length of the CDR3 is 16 residues. Looked up from germline, CDR1 is SGHAT and CDR2 is FQNNGV. V lost 1 base and J lost 6; bases outside the gene matches: 10. In DNA, the CDR3 is TGTGCCAGCAGCTTAGCCGGACAGGGTTGGATCCCTGAAGCTTTCTTT. This encodes CASSLAGQGWIPEAFF.

The chain employs TRBV27 and TRBJ2-3; 7 bases map to TRBD1. The CDR3 is 16 residues long. Looked up from germline, CDR1 is MNHEY and CDR2 is SMNVEV (reference sequence). J was trimmed by 2 bases and V by 6 bases; bases with no gene match: 11. The CDR3 bases are TGTGCCAGCAGATCCCTTACAGGGGTTTTCACAGATACGCAGTATTTT. Amino acid sequence: CASRSLTGVFTDTQYF.

The chain employs TRBV7-9 and TRBJ2-3, with D unresolved. CDR1 and CDR2 from the germline V gene are SEHNR and FQNEAQ (reference sequence). Trimming removed 5 bases from V and 0 bases from J, with 9 bases in between. CDR3 length: 14 amino acids. The CDR3 DNA reads as TGTGCCAGCAGCCCCTATACTAGCACAGATACGCAGTATTTT. This encodes CASSPYTSTDTQYF. The full variable domain, its missing parts supplied by reference TRBV7-9 and TRBJ2-3, is DTGVSQNPRHKITKRGQNVTFRCDPISEHNRLYWYRQTLGQGPEFLTYFQNEAQLEKSRLLSDRFSAERPKGSFSTLEIQRTEQGDSAMYLCASSPYTSTDTQYFGPGTRLTVL.

V usage is TRBV9 and J usage is TRBJ1-3; D uncertain. CDR3 length: 15 residues. Germline V lookup: CDR1 SGDLS, CDR2 YYNGEE. The V end was cut by 3 bases, the J end by 4 bases, with 14 bases between. The CDR3 here is CASSAPSGEGNTIYF. CDR3 DNA: TGTGCCAGCAGCGCCCCCTCGGGTGAGGGAAACACCATATATTTT.

This chain joins TRBV7-9 and TRBJ2-7; possibly TRBD2 for D (7 bases). Trimming shortened V by 4 bases and J by 2 bases, and 24 bases separated the two germline ends. Germline CDR1 SEHNR, CDR2 FQNEAQ (reference sequence). The CDR3 has 18 residues. The CDR3: CASSSQGGGSANPYEQYF. CDR3 coding DNA: TGTGCCAGCAGCTCGCAGGGAGGGGGATCGGCTAACCCCTACGAGCAGTACTTC. The full variable domain, rest sourced from reference TRBV7-9 and TRBJ2-7, is DTGVSQNPRHKITKRGQNVTFRCDPISEHNRLYWYRQTLGQGPEFLTYFQNEAQLEKSRLLSDRFSAERPKGSFSTLEIQRTEQGDSAMYLCASSSQGGGSANPYEQYFGPGTRLTVT.

The chain recombines TRBV5-5 with TRBJ1-2; no clear D gene. The CDR3 consists of 16 residues. The germline V and J ends were trimmed by 5 bases and 0 bases, with 17 bases remaining between them. The germline gives CDR1 SGHKS, CDR2 YYEKEE (reference sequence). The CDR3 here is CASRGGPSGTNYGYTF. As DNA, the CDR3 is TGTGCCAGCAGGGGAGGGCCTTCGGGGACTAACTATGGCTACACCTTC. Complete variable domain (other parts from reference TRBV5-5 and TRBJ1-2): DAGVTQSPTHLIKTRGQQVTLRCSPISGHKSVSWYQQVLGQGPQFIFQYYEKEERGRGNFPDRFSARQFPNYSSELNVNALLLGDSALYLCASRGGPSGTNYGYTFGSGTRLTVV.

The gene calls are TRBV5-1 and TRBJ1-5; 7 positions match TRBD1. Looked up from germline, CDR1 is SGHRS and CDR2 is YFSETQ. This CDR3 contains 18 residues. The junction had 13 bases not matched to a gene; V was cut back by 0 bases and J by 4 bases. CDR3 amino acids: CASSLAPTSTGTNQPQHF. The CDR3 DNA follows: TGCGCCAGCAGCTTGGCCCCTACCTCGACAGGGACGAATCAGCCCCAGCATTTT.

The CDR3 is CASSLFFIKGETQYF. In DNA, the CDR3 is TGTGCCAGCAGCTTGTTTTTTATCAAGGGGGAGACCCAGTACTTC. The rearrangement links TRBV5-5 to TRBJ2-5; D is perhaps TRBD1 (5 bases). There are 15 residues in the CDR3. V was clipped by 1 base and J by 5 bases, with 15 bases between them. The V gene's germline CDR1 is SGHKS and CDR2 YYEKEE (reference sequence).

In this sample, this clone turned up a few times. V and J are TRBV7-2 and TRBJ2-3; 7 bases agree with TRBD2. The V segment lost 1 base and the J segment 7 bases; nucleotides outside the gene matches: 5. CDR1 SGHTA and CDR2 FQGNSA come from the germline V gene. The CDR3 covers 14 residues. CDR3 sequence (DNA): TGTGCCAGCAGCTTAGGGTTAGCGGGTTATACGCAGTATTTT. Protein product: CASSLGLAGYTQYF. Variable domain in full (rest from reference TRBV7-2 and TRBJ2-3): GAGVSQSPSNKVTEKGKDVELRCDPISGHTALYWYRQSLGQGLEFLIYFQGNSAPDKSGLPSDRFSAERTGGSVSTLTIQRTQQEDSAVYLCASSLGLAGYTQYFGPGTRLTVL.

The gene calls are TRBV19 and TRBJ2-1; D might be TRBD2 (5 bases). This CDR3 has 14 amino acids. The V end lost 4 bases, the J end lost 6 bases, and 13 bases lay between the germline ends. CDR1 is LNHDA and CDR2 is SQIVND in the germline V gene (reference sequence). This chain's CDR3 is CASSNREGSNEQFF. The CDR3 DNA reads as TGTGCCAGTAGTAATCGGGAAGGGAGCAATGAGCAGTTCTTC.

V and J are TRBV19 and TRBJ1-2; D gene ambiguous. The CDR3 is 13 residues long. Germline CDR1 and CDR2: LNHDA and SQIVND (reference sequence). The V end lost 0 bases, the J end lost 8 bases, and 10 bases lay between the germline ends. The CDR3 loop reads CASSIEVFEGYTF. In DNA, the CDR3 is TGTGCCAGTAGTATAGAGGTATTTGAGGGCTACACCTTC.